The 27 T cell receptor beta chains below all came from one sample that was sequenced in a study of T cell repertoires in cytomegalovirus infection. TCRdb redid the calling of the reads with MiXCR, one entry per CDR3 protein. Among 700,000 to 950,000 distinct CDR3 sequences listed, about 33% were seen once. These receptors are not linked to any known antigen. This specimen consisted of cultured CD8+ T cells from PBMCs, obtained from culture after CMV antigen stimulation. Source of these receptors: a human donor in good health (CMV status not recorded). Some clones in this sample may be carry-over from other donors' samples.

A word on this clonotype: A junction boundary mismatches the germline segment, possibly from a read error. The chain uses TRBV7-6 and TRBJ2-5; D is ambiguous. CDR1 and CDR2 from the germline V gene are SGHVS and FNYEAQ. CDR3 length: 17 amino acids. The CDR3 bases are TGTGCCGGCAGCTCGGGCCTCTGGCGCGGATTTGCAGAGACCCAGTACTTC. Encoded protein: CAGSSGLWRGFAETQYF.

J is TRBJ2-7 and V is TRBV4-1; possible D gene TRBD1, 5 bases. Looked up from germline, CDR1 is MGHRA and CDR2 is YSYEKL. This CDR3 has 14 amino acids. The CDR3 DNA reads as TGCGCCAACAGCCAAGAGGCAGGGTCCTACGAGCAGTACGTC. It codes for CANSQEAGSYEQYV.

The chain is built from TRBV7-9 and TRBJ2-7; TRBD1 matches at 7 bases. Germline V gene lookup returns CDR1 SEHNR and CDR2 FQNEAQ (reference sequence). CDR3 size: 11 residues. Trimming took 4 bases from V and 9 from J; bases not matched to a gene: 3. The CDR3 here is CASSSTGRQYV. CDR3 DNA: TGTGCCAGCAGCTCGACAGGGAGGCAGTACGTC.

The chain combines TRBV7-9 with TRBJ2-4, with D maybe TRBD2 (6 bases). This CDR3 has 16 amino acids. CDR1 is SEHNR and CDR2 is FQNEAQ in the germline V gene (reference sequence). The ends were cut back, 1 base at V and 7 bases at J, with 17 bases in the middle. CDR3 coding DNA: TGTGCCAGCAGCTTAGGTAGCGGAGACGCCCCGAACATTCAGTACTTC. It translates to CASSLGSGDAPNIQYF.

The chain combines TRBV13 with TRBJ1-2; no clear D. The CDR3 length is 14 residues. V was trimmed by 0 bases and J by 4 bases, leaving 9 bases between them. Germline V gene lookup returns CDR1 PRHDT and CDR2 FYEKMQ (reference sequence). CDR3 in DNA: TGTGCCAGCAGCTTAGGTAACAGATTCTATGGCTACACCTTC. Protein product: CASSLGNRFYGYTF.

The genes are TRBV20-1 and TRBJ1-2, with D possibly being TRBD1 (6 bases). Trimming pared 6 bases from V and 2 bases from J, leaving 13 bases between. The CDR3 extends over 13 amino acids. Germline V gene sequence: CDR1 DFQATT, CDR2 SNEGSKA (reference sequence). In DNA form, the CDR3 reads TGCAGTGCCAAAGGACAGTTAAACTATGGCTACACCTTC. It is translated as CSAKGQLNYGYTF.

CDR3 protein: CASSHYGGDLYTEAFF. As DNA, the CDR3 is TGTGCCAGCAGCCACTACGGGGGAGATTTGTACACTGAAGCTTTCTTT. V is TRBV3-1 and J is TRBJ1-1, with a weak D call TRBD1 (5 bases). Germline CDR1 reads LGHDT; CDR2 reads YNNKEL (reference sequence). The CDR3 has 16 amino acids. V shed 3 bases and J shed 3 bases, with 17 bases lying between them.

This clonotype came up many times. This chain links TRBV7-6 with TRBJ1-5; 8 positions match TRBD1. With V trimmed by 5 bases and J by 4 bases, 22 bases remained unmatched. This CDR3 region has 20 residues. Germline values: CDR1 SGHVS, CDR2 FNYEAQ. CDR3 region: CASSPLPQGAFGSGNQPQHF. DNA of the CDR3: TGTGCCAGCAGCCCCCTCCCCCAGGGGGCTTTTGGGTCGGGAAATCAGCCCCAGCATTTT. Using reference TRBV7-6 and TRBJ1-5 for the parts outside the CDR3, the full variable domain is GAGVSQSPRYKVTKRGQDVALRCDPISGHVSLYWYRQALGQGPEFLTYFNYEAQQDKSGLPNDRFSAERPEGSISTLTIQRTEQRDSAMYRCASSPLPQGAFGSGNQPQHFGDGTRLSIL.

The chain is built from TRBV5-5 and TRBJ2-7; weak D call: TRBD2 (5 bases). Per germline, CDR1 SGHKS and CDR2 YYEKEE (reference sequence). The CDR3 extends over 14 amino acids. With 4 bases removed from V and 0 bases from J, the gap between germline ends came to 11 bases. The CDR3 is CASSVEGSSYEQYV. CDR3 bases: TGTGCCAGCAGCGTCGAGGGTTCCTCCTACGAGCAGTACGTC.

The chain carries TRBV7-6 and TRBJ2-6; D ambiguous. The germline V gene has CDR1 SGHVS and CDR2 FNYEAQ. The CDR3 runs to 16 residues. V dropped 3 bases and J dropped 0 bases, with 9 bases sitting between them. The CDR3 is CASSFKSGSGANVLTF. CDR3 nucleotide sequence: TGTGCCAGCAGCTTTAAAAGTGGCTCTGGGGCCAACGTCCTGACTTTC.

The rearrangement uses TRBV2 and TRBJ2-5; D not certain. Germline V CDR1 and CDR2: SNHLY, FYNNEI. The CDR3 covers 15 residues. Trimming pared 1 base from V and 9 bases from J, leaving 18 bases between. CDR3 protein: CASSEDQSATRAQYF. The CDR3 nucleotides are TGTGCCAGCAGTGAAGATCAGTCTGCGACGAGAGCCCAGTACTTC.

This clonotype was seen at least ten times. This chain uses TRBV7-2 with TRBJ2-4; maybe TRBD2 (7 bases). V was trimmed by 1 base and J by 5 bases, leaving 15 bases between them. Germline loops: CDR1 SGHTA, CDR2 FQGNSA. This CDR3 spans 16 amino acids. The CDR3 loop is CASSLGGGRGQNIQYF. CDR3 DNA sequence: TGTGCCAGCAGCTTAGGGGGGGGGCGCGGCCAAAACATTCAGTACTTC.

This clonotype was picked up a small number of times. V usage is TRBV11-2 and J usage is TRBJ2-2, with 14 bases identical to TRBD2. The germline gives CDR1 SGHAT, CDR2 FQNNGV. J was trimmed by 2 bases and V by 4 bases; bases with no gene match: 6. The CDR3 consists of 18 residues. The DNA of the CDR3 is TGTGCCAGCAGCTCCTACGGGACTAGCGGGAGAAACACCGGGGAGCTGTTTTTT. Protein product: CASSSYGTSGRNTGELFF. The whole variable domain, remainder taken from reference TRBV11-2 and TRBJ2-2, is EAGVAQSPRYKIIEKRQSVAFWCNPISGHATLYWYQQILGQGPKLLIQFQNNGVVDDSQLPKDRFSAERLKGVDSTLKIQPAKLEDSAVYLCASSSYGTSGRNTGELFFGEGSRLTVL.

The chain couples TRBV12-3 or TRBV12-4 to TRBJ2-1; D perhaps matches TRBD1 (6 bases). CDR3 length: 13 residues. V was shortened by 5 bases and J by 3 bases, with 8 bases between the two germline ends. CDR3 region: CASSTGRYNEQFF. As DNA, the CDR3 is TGTGCCAGCAGTACAGGGCGCTACAATGAGCAGTTCTTC.

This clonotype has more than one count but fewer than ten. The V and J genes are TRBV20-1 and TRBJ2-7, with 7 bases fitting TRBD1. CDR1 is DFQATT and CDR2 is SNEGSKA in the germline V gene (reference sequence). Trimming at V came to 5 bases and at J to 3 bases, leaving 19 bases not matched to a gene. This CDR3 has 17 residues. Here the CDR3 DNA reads TGCAGTGCTCGTAAGATAATGGGGGACAGTGGGAGCTACGAGCAGTACGTC. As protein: CSARKIMGDSGSYEQYV.

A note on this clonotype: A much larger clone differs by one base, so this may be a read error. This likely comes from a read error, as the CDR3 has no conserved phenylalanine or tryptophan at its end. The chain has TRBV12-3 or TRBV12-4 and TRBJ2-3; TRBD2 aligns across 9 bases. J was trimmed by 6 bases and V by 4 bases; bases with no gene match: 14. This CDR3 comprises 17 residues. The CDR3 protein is CASSYLGGGGAYDTQYS. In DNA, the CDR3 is TGTGCCAGCAGTTACTTGGGGGGCGGGGGGGCTTACGATACGCAGTATTCT.

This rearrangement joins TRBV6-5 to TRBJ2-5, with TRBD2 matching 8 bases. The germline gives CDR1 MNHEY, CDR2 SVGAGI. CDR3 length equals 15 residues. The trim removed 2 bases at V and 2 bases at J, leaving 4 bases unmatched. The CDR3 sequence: CASSYQLAAQETQYF. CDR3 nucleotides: TGTGCCAGCAGTTACCAACTAGCGGCTCAAGAGACCCAGTACTTC.

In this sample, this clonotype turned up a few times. The CDR3 loop is CASSHGTAETQYF. The CDR3 bases are TGTGCCAGCAGCCACGGGACAGCGGAGACCCAGTACTTC. The rearrangement links TRBV6-2 or TRBV6-3 to TRBJ2-5; 7 bases are shared with TRBD1. Looked up from germline, CDR1 is MNHEY and CDR2 is SVGEGT. V was pared by 6 bases and J by 5 bases, with 6 bases of the junction left unmatched. This CDR3 contains 13 residues.

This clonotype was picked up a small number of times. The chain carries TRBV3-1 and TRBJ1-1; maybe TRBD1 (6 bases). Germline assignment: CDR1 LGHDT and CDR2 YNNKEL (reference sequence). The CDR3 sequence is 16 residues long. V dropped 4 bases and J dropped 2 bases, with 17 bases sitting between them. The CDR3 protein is CASSPTLGQVNTEAFF. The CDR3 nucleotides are TGTGCCAGCAGCCCTACCTTGGGACAAGTTAACACTGAAGCTTTCTTT. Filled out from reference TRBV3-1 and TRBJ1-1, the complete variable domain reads DTAVSQTPKYLVTQMGNDKSIKCEQNLGHDTMYWYKQDSKKFLKIMFSYNNKELIINETVPNRFSPKSPDKAHLNLHINSLELGDSAVYFCASSPTLGQVNTEAFFGQGTRLTVV.

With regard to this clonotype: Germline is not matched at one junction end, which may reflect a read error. The CDR3 region has the DNA TGTGCCAACAGCTTAGGGACCCAGTACTTC. Its translation: CANSLGTQYF. V usage is TRBV7-6 and J usage is TRBJ2-5; D uncertain. This CDR3 has 10 residues. The germline CDR1 and CDR2 sequences are SGHVS and FNYEAQ.

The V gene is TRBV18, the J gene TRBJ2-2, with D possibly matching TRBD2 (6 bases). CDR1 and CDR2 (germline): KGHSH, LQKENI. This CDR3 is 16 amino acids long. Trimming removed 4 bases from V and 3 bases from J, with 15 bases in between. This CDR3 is CASSLPSREDTGELFF. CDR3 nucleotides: TGTGCCAGCTCACTACCCTCCAGGGAGGACACCGGGGAGCTGTTTTTT.

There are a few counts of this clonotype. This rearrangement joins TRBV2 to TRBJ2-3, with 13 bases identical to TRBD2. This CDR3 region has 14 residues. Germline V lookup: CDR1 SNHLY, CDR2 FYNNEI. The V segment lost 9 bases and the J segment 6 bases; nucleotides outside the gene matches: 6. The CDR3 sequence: CASGLAGALDTQYF. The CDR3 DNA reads TGTGCCAGTGGACTAGCGGGGGCCCTGGATACGCAGTATTTT.

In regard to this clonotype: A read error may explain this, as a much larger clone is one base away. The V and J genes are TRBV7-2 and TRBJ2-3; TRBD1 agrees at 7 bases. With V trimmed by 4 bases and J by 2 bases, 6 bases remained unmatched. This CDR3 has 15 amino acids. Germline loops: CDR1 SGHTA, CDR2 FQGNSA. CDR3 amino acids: CTSSYRQGTTDTQYF. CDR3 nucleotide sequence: TGTACCAGCAGCTACCGACAGGGAACCACAGATACGCAGTATTTT. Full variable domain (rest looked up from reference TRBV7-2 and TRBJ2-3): GAGVSQSPSNKVTEKGKDVELRCDPISGHTALYWYRQSLGQGLEFLIYFQGNSAPDKSGLPSDRFSAERTGGSVSTLTIQRTQQEDSAVYLCTSSYRQGTTDTQYFGPGTRLTVL.

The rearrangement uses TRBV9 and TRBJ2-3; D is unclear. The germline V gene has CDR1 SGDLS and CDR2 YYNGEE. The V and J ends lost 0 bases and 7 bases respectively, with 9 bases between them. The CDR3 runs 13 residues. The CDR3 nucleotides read TGTGCCAGCAGCGTAGATTTGTCGTATACGCAGTATTTT. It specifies CASSVDLSYTQYF.

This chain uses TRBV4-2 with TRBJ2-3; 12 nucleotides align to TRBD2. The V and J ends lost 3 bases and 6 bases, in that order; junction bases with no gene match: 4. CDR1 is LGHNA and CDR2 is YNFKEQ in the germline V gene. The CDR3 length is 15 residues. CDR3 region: CASSQLAGGVDTQYF. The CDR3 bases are TGTGCCAGCAGCCAGCTAGCGGGGGGGGTCGATACGCAGTATTTT.

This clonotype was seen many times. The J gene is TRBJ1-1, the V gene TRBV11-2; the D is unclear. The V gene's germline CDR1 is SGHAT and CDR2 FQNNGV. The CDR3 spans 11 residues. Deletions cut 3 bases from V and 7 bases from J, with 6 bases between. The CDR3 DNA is TGTGCCAGCAGCTTTTCAGGTGAAGCTTTCTTT. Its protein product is CASSFSGEAFF.

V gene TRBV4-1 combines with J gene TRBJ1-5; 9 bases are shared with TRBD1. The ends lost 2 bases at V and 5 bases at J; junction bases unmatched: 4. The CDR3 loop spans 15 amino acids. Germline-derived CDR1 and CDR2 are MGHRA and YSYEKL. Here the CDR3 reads CASSQQTGGDQPQHF. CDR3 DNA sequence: TGCGCCAGCAGCCAACAGACAGGGGGGGATCAGCCCCAGCATTTT.